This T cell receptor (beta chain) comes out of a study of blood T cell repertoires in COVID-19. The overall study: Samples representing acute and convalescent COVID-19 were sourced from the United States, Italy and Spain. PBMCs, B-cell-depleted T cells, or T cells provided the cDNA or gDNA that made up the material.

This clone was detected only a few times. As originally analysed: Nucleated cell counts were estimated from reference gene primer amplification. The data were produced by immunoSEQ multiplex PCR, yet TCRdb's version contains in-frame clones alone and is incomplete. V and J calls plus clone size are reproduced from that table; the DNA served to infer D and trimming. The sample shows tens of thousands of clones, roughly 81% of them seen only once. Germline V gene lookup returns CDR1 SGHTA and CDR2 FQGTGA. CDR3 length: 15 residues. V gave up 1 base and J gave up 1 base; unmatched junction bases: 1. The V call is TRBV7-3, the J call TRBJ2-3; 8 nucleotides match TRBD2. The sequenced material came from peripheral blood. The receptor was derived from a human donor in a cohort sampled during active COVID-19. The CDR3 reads CASSLKAGGTDTQYF. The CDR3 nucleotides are TGTGCCAGCAGCTTAAAAGCGGGGGGCACAGATACGCAGTATTTT. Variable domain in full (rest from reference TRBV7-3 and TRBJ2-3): GAGVSQTPSNKVTEKGKYVELRCDPISGHTALYWYRQSLGQGPEFLIYFQGTGAADDSGLPNDRFFAVRPEGSVSTLKIQRTERGDSAVYLCASSLKAGGTDTQYFGPGTRLTVL.